Given below is one T cell receptor beta chain in context. This specimen comes from a study of technical replicates of blood from a few donors. Measured with immunoSEQ multiplex PCR; TCRdb has only the in-frame clones, and not every one. Among around 84,000 clones, less than 98% were seen once, and the ten largest hold about 0.19%. Looked up from germline, CDR1 is MDHEN and CDR2 is SYDVKM. V gave up 4 bases and J gave up 4 bases; unmatched junction bases: 6. CDR3 length equals 15 residues. The sequence was obtained from a human donor in good health. Sequenced input: T cells isolated from PBMCs. J is TRBJ2-7 and V is TRBV28; 11 bases map to TRBD2. CDR3 sequence (DNA): TGTGCCAGCAGTTCACTAGCGGGAGTGGTTTACGAGCAGTACTTC. Translation gives CASSSLAGVVYEQYF.